A selection of T cell receptor beta chains follows, all from one sample in a study of CD4 T cells in relation to SARS-CoV-2 and coronaviruses. Sequenced by immunoSEQ multiplex PCR; TCRdb stores in-frame clones only, minus some. The repertoire consists of about 64,000 clones, with about 95% occurring once and the leading ten covering around 0.15%. Sequencing was performed on naive CD4+ T cells from PBMCs. These receptors were obtained from a human donor in good health. The CDR3 runs from the conserved cysteine through the conserved F or W. The D gene is left open where the match is weak. Only some rows state a clone size, as once, few, many or a class for expanded clones.

TRBV10-3	.	TRBJ1-3	.	TGTGCCATCAGGGGGGACGGGGGCTCAAGCTCTGGAAACACCATATATTTT	CAIRGDGGSSSGNTIYF
TRBV10-2	.	TRBJ1-1	.	TGCGCCAGCATTCTCGGGCCGGGGGGCAACACTGAAGCTTTCTTT	CASILGPGGNTEAFF
TRBV19	.	TRBJ2-1	TRBD1	TGTGCCAGTATGTCGGCAGGACAGGGCGAGAGTGAGCAGTTCTTC	CASMSAGQGESEQFF
TRBV18	.	TRBJ1-4	TRBD1	TGTGCCAGCTCGCGAATCCGACAGGGCGATGAAAAACTGTTTTTT	CASSRIRQGDEKLFF
TRBV28	.	TRBJ1-5	.	TGTGCCAGCAGGTTGACACCCCCAAGTTCCCAGCATTTT	CASRLTPPSSQHF
TRBV18	.	TRBJ2-7	TRBD2	TGTGCCAGCTCACCCAGAGCGGGAGACTACGAGCAGTACTTC	CASSPRAGDYEQYF
TRBV19	.	TRBJ1-1	TRBD1	TGTGCCAGTAGTCCACAGGGGGCTCTCACTGAAGCTTTCTTT	CASSPQGALTEAFF
TRBV9	.	TRBJ2-1	TRBD1	TGTGCCAGCAGCGCCTACACAGGGGCCAATGAGCAGTTCTTC	CASSAYTGANEQFF
TRBV11-3	.	TRBJ2-1	.	TGTGCCAGCAGCCCTGGGGGGGGCGGGAGTTCCTACAATGAGCAGTTCTTC	CASSPGGGGSSYNEQFF
TRBV2	.	TRBJ1-2	.	TGTGCCAGCAGAGTAGAGGGCTACACCTTC	CASRVEGYTF
TRBV28	.	TRBJ1-5	.	TGTGCCAGCAGCGTGACGCAGCCCCAGCATTTT	CASSVTQPQHF
TRBV10-3	.	TRBJ2-1	.	TGTGCCATTAGCGGCGACTCCAACAATGAGCAGTTCTTC	CAISGDSNNEQFF
TRBV5-1	.	TRBJ1-4	.	TGCGCCAGCAGCCCCAGGGATTCGGCTAATGAAAAACTGTTTTTT	CASSPRDSANEKLFF
TRBV27	once	TRBJ1-1	TRBD1	TGTGCCAGCAGTCCGGGACAGGGTATCACTGAAGCTTTCTTT	CASSPGQGITEAFF
TRBV20-1	.	TRBJ2-7	TRBD2	TGCAGTGCTAGTGCCCGAGGAGGGGTTAGCGGGGCAAGCTCCTACGAGCAGTACTTC	CSASARGGVSGASSYEQYF
TRBV3-1/TRBV3-2	.	TRBJ1-5	.	TGTGCCAGCAGCCAAGAGGGGCCGCCCCAGCATTTT	CASSQEGPPQHF
TRBV6-5	.	TRBJ2-1	.	TGTGCCAGCAGAGCCGGGACGGTTACCTACAATGAGCAGTTCTTC	CASRAGTVTYNEQFF
TRBV7-9	.	TRBJ2-2	TRBD2	TGTGCCAGCAGCTTTCTAGCGGGAGGGGTCGGGACCGGGGAGCTGTTTTTT	CASSFLAGGVGTGELFF
TRBV5-8	.	TRBJ1-4	TRBD1	TGTGCCAGCAGCTTAGGACAGGGGGCGATTAATGAAAAACTGTTTTTT	CASSLGQGAINEKLFF
TRBV2	.	TRBJ1-5	.	TGTGCCAGCAGCAAGATTGATAGCAATCAGCCCCAGCATTTT	CASSKIDSNQPQHF
TRBV25-1	.	TRBJ2-3	.	TGTGCCAGCAGTTCCCCCCCCCGGGCAGATACGCAGTATTTT	CASSSPPRADTQYF
TRBV2	.	TRBJ2-3	TRBD2	TGTGCCAGCACGCCTAGCGGAACAGATACGCAGTATTTT	CASTPSGTDTQYF
TRBV7-2	.	TRBJ1-1	TRBD1	TGTGCCAGCAGGACCGGGACAGGACCCACTGAAGCTTTCTTT	CASRTGTGPTEAFF
TRBV28	.	TRBJ2-7	TRBD2	TGTGCCAGCAGTCACCGACTAGCGGGCCTCTACGAGCAGTACTTC	CASSHRLAGLYEQYF
TRBV5-6	.	TRBJ2-1	.	TGTGCCAGCAGCTTAATAAATGAGCAGTTCTTC	CASSLINEQFF
TRBV2	.	TRBJ2-7	.	TGTGCCAGGCAAGAGCTCTACGAGCAGTACTTC	CARQELYEQYF
TRBV24-1	.	TRBJ2-1	TRBD1	TGTGCCACCAGTGATCCCTGGACAGGGGTGAATGAGCAGTTCTTC	CATSDPWTGVNEQFF
TRBV7-9	.	TRBJ2-3	TRBD2	TGTGCCAGCAGCTCAGCGGGGGGATCCACAGATACGCAGTATTTT	CASSSAGGSTDTQYF
TRBV6-1	.	TRBJ1-4	TRBD1	TGTGCCAGCAGTAAAGGACAGGGGGGAACTAATGAAAAACTGTTTTTT	CASSKGQGGTNEKLFF
TRBV7-2	.	TRBJ2-1	TRBD1	TGTGCCAGCAGCTTAGGACCGGGACAGAAGAAACACAATGAGCAGTTCTTC	CASSLGPGQKKHNEQFF
TRBV5-1	.	TRBJ2-6	.	TGCGCCAGCAGCTTAGATACTGGGGCCAACGTCCTGACTTTC	CASSLDTGANVLTF
TRBV19	.	TRBJ2-2	TRBD2	TGTGCCAGTAATTTGCGGGAGGTGTCCGGGGAGCTGTTTTTT	CASNLREVSGELFF
TRBV28	.	TRBJ1-4	.	TGTGCCAGCAGTTTAGTTACAGGGCCAACTAATGAAAAACTGTTTTTT	CASSLVTGPTNEKLFF
TRBV12-3/TRBV12-4	.	TRBJ1-1	.	TGTGCCAGCAGTTTAGTTGCCAGGGGAGCTTTCTTT	CASSLVARGAFF
TRBV4-1	.	TRBJ2-5	TRBD2	TGCGCCAGCAGACCCGGGACTAGCGGGTTCCAAGAGACCCAGTACTTC	CASRPGTSGFQETQYF
TRBV6-1	.	TRBJ1-4	.	TGTGCCAGCAGTGAAGTGGGACAAATAAATGAAAAACTGTTTTTT	CASSEVGQINEKLFF
TRBV29-1	once	TRBJ2-1	.	TGCAGCGTTGCCGAGGGCCGGAATGAGCAGTTCTTC	CSVAEGRNEQFF
TRBV9	.	TRBJ1-2	TRBD1	TGTGCCAGCAGCCCAAGACAGGGGAATGGCTACACCTTC	CASSPRQGNGYTF
TRBV12-3/TRBV12-4	.	TRBJ2-1	TRBD2	TGTGCCAGCAACAAAGGGACTAGCGATGAGCAGTTCTTC	CASNKGTSDEQFF
TRBV18	.	TRBJ2-5	.	TGTGCCAGCTCATCCGGGACCGAAGAGACCCAGTACTTC	CASSSGTEETQYF
TRBV18	.	TRBJ1-1	TRBD1	TGTGCCAGCTCAAAAGGACAGGGGGCGGGAACTGAAGCTTTCTTT	CASSKGQGAGTEAFF
TRBV29-1	.	TRBJ1-2	.	TGCAGCGTTGATGGCAGCCTTCAGGGCTACACCTTC	CSVDGSLQGYTF
TRBV6-7	.	TRBJ1-2	.	TGTGCCAGCAGTCCATGGCACATTGCTAACTATGGCTACACCTTC	CASSPWHIANYGYTF
TRBV18	once	TRBJ2-7	.	TGTGCCAGCTCACCCCAGGAGAGGAGGGGTCACGAGCAGTACTTC	CASSPQERRGHEQYF
TRBV27	once	TRBJ1-3	.	TGTGCCAGCAGTTCCCTGAGCGCAGGGGCAGGGGTTACTGGAAACACCATATATTTT	CASSSLSAGAGVTGNTIYF
TRBV3-1/TRBV3-2	.	TRBJ2-2	.	TGTGCCAGCAGCCAAGTAAGGGGAGGAAGGACCCCGAACACCGGGGAGCTGTTTTTT	CASSQVRGGRTPNTGELFF
TRBV19	once	TRBJ2-7	.	TGTGCCAGTAGTATTCGTCAACAGGGACGCTACGAGCAGTACTTC	CASSIRQQGRYEQYF